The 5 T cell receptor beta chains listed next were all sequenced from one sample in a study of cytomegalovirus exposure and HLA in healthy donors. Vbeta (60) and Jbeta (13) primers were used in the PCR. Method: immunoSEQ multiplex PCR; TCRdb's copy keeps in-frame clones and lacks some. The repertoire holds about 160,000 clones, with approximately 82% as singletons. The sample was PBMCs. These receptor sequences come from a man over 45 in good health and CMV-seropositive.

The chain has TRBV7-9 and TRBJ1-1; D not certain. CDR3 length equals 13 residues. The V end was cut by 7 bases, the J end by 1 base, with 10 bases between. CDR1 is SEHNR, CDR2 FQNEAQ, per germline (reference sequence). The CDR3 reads CASIALENTEAFF. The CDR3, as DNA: TGTGCCAGCATTGCCCTAGAGAACACTGAAGCTTTCTTT.

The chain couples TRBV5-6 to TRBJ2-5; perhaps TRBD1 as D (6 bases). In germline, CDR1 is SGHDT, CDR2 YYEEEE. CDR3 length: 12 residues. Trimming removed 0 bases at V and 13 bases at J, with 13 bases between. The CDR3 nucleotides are TGTGCCAGCAGCTTGGCGCAGGGGACGACGTACTTC. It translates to CASSLAQGTTYF.

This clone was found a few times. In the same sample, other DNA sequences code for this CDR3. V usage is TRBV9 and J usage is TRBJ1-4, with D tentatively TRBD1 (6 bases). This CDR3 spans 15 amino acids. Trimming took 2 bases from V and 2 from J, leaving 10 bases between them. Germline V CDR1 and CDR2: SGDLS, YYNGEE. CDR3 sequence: CASSVSGATNEKLFF. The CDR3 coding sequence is TGTGCCAGCAGCGTCTCAGGGGCCACTAATGAAAAACTGTTTTTT.

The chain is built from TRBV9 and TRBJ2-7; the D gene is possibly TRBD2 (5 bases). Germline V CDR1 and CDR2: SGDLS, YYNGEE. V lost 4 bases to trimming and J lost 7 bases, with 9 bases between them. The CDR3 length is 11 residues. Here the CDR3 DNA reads TGTGCCAGCAGCTCCACGGGGGAGCAGTACTTC. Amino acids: CASSSTGEQYF. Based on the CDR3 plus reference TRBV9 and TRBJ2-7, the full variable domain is DSGVTQTPKHLITATGQRVTLRCSPRSGDLSVYWYQQSLDQGLQFLIQYYNGEERAKGNILERFSAQQFPDLHSELNLSSLELGDSALYFCASSSTGEQYFGPGTRLTVT.

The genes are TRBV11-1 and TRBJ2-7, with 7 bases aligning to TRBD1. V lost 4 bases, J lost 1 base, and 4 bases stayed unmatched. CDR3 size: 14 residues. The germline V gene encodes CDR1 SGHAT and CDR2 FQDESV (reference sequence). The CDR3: CASSSDRVSYEQYF. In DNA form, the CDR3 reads TGTGCCAGCAGCTCAGACAGGGTATCCTACGAGCAGTACTTC.